The present TCR beta chain was sequenced within a study of blood T cells in healthy people across ages. About the research overall: Template switching recovered approximately one barcoded beta molecule for every two T cells. Notes on the study in general: Strong correlation existed between TCR beta diversity and naive T cell percentage. Long-lived and aged donors differed, with more naive CD4+ cells and higher diversity in the long-lived.

The CDR3 runs 17 residues. V shed 5 bases and J shed 2 bases, with 19 bases lying between them. Looked up from germline, CDR1 is MNHNY and CDR2 is SVGAGI (reference sequence). Comment on this clonotype: What it binds is unknown.

It was with a sample-barcoded 5' primer and a J-beta primer mix that a second PCR of roughly 7 to 12 cycles was run. TCRdb fed the 5' RACE reads into MiXCR, producing one record per CDR3 protein. The sample includes roughly 2 million distinct CDR3 sequences, around 50% of them seen just once. Extraction yielded at least 5 micrograms of total RNA per sample. Specimen: blood. The chain combines TRBV6-6 with TRBJ1-5; D gene ambiguous. The clonotype originates from a woman between 40 and 55 years old in good health. In nucleotides, the CDR3 is TGTGCCAGCAGTACCAACCCCGCGGGCTTTGGCAATCAGCCCCAGCATTTT. Residues: CASSTNPAGFGNQPQHF.